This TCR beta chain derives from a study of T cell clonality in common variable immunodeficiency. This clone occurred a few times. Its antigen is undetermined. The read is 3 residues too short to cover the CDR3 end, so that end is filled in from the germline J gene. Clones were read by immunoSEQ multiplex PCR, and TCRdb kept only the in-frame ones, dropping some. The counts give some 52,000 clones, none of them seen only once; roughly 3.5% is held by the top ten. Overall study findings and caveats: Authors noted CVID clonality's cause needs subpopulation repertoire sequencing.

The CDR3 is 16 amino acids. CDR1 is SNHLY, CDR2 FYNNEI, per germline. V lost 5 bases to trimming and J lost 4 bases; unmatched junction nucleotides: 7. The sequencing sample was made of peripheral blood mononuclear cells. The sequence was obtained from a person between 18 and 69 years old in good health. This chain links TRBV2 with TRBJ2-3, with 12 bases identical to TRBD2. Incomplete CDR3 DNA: TGTGCCAGCAGTCCCCTAGCGGGAGGGCCGCCAGATACG. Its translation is CASSPLAGGPPDT. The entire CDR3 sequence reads CASSPLAGGPPDTQYF.